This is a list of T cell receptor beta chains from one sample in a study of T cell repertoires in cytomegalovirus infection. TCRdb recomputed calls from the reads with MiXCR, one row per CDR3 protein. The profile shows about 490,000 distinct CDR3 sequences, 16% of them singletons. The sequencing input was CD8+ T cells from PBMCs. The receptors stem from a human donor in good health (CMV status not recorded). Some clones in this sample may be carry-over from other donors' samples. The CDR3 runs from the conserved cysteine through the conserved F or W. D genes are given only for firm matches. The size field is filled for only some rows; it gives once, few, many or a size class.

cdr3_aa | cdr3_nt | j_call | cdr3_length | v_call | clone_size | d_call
CASSQFPGRRNSYEQYF | TGTGCCAGCAGTCAGTTCCCGGGGAGGAGGAATTCCTACGAGCAGTACTTC | TRBJ2-7 | 17 | TRBV12-3/TRBV12-4 | NA | NA
CASSMEGAGEKLFF | TGTGCCAGCTCCATGGAGGGGGCGGGGGAAAAACTGTTTTTT | TRBJ1-4 | 14 | TRBV6-6 | NA | TRBD1
CASLNIGPRNEQFF | TGTGCCAGCCTTAACATAGGACCTCGCAATGAGCAGTTCTTC | TRBJ2-1 | 14 | TRBV25-1 | few | NA
CASSPSQETQYF | TGTGCCAGCAGTCCCTCCCAAGAGACCCAGTACTTC | TRBJ2-5 | 12 | TRBV28 | many | NA
CASSATGGKTEAFF | TGTGCCAGCAGCGCTACAGGGGGTAAGACTGAAGCTTTCTTT | TRBJ1-1 | 14 | TRBV7-9 | many | TRBD1
CASSPTTGRTEAFF | TGTGCCAGCAGCCCGACGACAGGGCGCACTGAAGCTTTCTTT | TRBJ1-1 | 14 | TRBV7-2 | many | TRBD1
CASSSGDRGNSPLHF | TGTGCCAGCAGTTCCGGGGACAGGGGGAATTCACCCCTCCACTTT | TRBJ1-6 | 15 | TRBV6-6 | many | TRBD1
CASSPLGKLANYGYTF | TGCGCCAGCAGCCCCCTCGGGAAGTTAGCTAACTATGGCTACACCTTC | TRBJ1-2 | 16 | TRBV4-1 | NA | NA
CASYGTGGVDTQYF | TGTGCCAGCTACGGGACAGGGGGAGTAGATACGCAGTATTTT | TRBJ2-3 | 14 | TRBV2 | few | TRBD1
CASRPEPDYTEAFF | TGTGCCAGCAGGCCCGAGCCAGATTACACTGAAGCTTTCTTT | TRBJ1-1 | 14 | TRBV7-6 | many | NA
CASRLEGGGVQYF | TGTGCCAGCAGATTAGAGGGGGGCGGCGTGCAGTACTTC | TRBJ2-7 | 13 | TRBV7-2 | NA | NA
CASSLSTATYNEQFF | TGTGCCAGCAGCTTAAGTACGGCCACTTACAATGAGCAGTTCTTC | TRBJ2-1 | 15 | TRBV11-1 | few | NA
CASSLIGTGYEQYF | TGTGCCAGCAGCTTGATCGGGACAGGATACGAGCAGTACTTC | TRBJ2-7 | 14 | TRBV7-9 | many | TRBD1
CASRASRGLAGDNEQFF | TGTGCCAGCAGAGCTAGCAGGGGACTAGCGGGAGACAATGAGCAGTTCTTC | TRBJ2-1 | 17 | TRBV27 | NA | TRBD2
CASSLRTGPTDTQYF | TGTGCCAGCAGCCTCCGGACAGGGCCAACAGATACGCAGTATTTT | TRBJ2-3 | 15 | TRBV7-9 | many | TRBD1
CATSGEPGQGYPLHF | TGTGCCACCAGCGGGGAACCGGGACAGGGTTACCCCCTCCACTTT | TRBJ1-6 | 15 | TRBV15 | many | TRBD1
CATSLLAGGTQYF | TGTGCCACCAGCCTGCTAGCGGGAGGGACCCAGTACTTC | TRBJ2-5 | 13 | TRBV15 | many | TRBD2
CASSGGSEQYF | TGTGCCAGCAGCGGGGGGAGCGAGCAGTACTTC | TRBJ2-7 | 11 | TRBV7-2 | many | NA
CASTRGGYGYTF | TGTGCCAGCACCAGGGGCGGCTATGGCTACACCTTC | TRBJ1-2 | 12 | TRBV28 | many | NA
CASSKRTGGRYEQYF | TGTGCCAGCAGCAAGCGGACAGGGGGCAGGTACGAGCAGTACTTC | TRBJ2-7 | 15 | TRBV11-2 | many | TRBD1
CASRIRDRGPDGYTF | TGTGCCAGTAGGATCCGGGACAGGGGTCCAGATGGCTACACCTTC | TRBJ1-2 | 15 | TRBV19 | many | TRBD1
CASRLQGTMQFF | TGTGCCAGCCGCCTTCAGGGTACGATGCAGTTCTTC | TRBJ2-1 | 12 | TRBV27 | NA | NA
CASSQATGRYNEQFF | TGTGCCAGCAGCCAAGCGACAGGGAGGTACAATGAGCAGTTCTTC | TRBJ2-1 | 15 | TRBV14 | few | NA
CASSYSLAGGVDEQFF | TGTGCCAGCAGTTACTCCCTAGCGGGAGGAGTTGATGAGCAGTTCTTC | TRBJ2-1 | 16 | TRBV6-5 | NA | TRBD2
CASSLAKGFPEAFF | TGTGCCAGCAGCTTGGCCAAGGGATTTCCTGAAGCTTTCTTT | TRBJ1-1 | 14 | TRBV5-6 | few | NA
CASSSVGGPGPQHF | TGTGCCAGCAGTTCTGTCGGCGGGCCGGGGCCCCAGCATTTT | TRBJ1-5 | 14 | TRBV7-9 | NA | NA
CASSPRSIAGKSTDTQYF | TGTGCCAGCAGTCCCAGATCGATTGCAGGGAAAAGCACAGATACGCAGTATTTT | TRBJ2-3 | 18 | TRBV28 | few | NA
CASKPGQVLATNEKLFF | TGCGCCAGCAAGCCGGGACAGGTCTTAGCGACTAATGAAAAACTGTTTTTT | TRBJ1-4 | 17 | TRBV5-1 | NA | TRBD1
CASSLIEGYGYTF | TGCGCCAGCAGCTTGATTGAGGGCTATGGCTACACCTTC | TRBJ1-2 | 13 | TRBV5-1 | NA | NA
CASSPQGKVYEQYF | TGTGCCAGCAGTCCCCAGGGCAAGGTGTACGAGCAGTACTTC | TRBJ2-7 | 14 | TRBV6-6 | NA | NA
CASAGGGAGYEQYF | TGTGCTAGTGCTGGGGGCGGGGCCGGGTACGAGCAGTACTTC | TRBJ2-7 | 14 | TRBV12-5 | NA | NA
CASGLQSNYGYTF | TGTGCTAGTGGTTTGCAGTCTAACTATGGCTACACCTTC | TRBJ1-2 | 13 | TRBV12-5 | many | NA
CASSFLTLREAQYF | TGTGCCAGCAGCTTTCTAACTCTAAGGGAAGCGCAGTACTTC | TRBJ2-5 | 14 | TRBV7-2 | many | NA
CASSLQMNRVGGANVLTF | TGCGCCAGCAGCCTACAGATGAACAGGGTTGGTGGGGCCAACGTCCTGACTTTC | TRBJ2-6 | 18 | TRBV4-1 | many | NA
CASSQMGQGVDYEQYF | TGTGCCAGCAGTCAAATGGGACAGGGGGTAGACTACGAGCAGTACTTC | TRBJ2-7 | 16 | TRBV12-3/TRBV12-4 | many | TRBD1
CASSFRGNTYEQYF | TGTGCCAGCAGTTTCAGGGGGAACACCTACGAGCAGTACTTC | TRBJ2-7 | 14 | TRBV27 | few | TRBD1
CASSERGRGYTF | TGCGCCAGCAGTGAGAGGGGTCGCGGCTACACCTTC | TRBJ1-2 | 12 | TRBV10-2 | NA | NA
CASSLGTSGTFYNEQFF | TGTGCCAGCAGCTTAGGGACTAGCGGGACTTTCTACAATGAGCAGTTCTTC | TRBJ2-1 | 17 | TRBV7-9 | many | TRBD2
CASSTGSRSGNTIYF | TGTGCCAGCAGCACAGGGTCCCGCTCTGGAAACACCATATATTTT | TRBJ1-3 | 15 | TRBV9 | NA | NA
CAWTGGHPSGANVLTF | TGTGCCTGGACTGGGGGACACCCCTCTGGGGCCAACGTCCTGACTTTC | TRBJ2-6 | 16 | TRBV30 | NA | NA
CASRLGPINQPQHF | TGTGCCAGCAGATTGGGACCGATAAATCAGCCCCAGCATTTT | TRBJ1-5 | 14 | TRBV28 | NA | NA
CSVDGGDANYGYTF | TGCAGCGTTGATGGGGGGGATGCTAACTATGGCTACACCTTC | TRBJ1-2 | 14 | TRBV29-1 | few | NA
CASSLPRDRPQGGAVDTQYF | TGTGCCAGCAGTTTACCCCGGGACAGGCCCCAGGGGGGGGCGGTGGATACGCAGTATTTT | TRBJ2-3 | 20 | TRBV28 | few | NA